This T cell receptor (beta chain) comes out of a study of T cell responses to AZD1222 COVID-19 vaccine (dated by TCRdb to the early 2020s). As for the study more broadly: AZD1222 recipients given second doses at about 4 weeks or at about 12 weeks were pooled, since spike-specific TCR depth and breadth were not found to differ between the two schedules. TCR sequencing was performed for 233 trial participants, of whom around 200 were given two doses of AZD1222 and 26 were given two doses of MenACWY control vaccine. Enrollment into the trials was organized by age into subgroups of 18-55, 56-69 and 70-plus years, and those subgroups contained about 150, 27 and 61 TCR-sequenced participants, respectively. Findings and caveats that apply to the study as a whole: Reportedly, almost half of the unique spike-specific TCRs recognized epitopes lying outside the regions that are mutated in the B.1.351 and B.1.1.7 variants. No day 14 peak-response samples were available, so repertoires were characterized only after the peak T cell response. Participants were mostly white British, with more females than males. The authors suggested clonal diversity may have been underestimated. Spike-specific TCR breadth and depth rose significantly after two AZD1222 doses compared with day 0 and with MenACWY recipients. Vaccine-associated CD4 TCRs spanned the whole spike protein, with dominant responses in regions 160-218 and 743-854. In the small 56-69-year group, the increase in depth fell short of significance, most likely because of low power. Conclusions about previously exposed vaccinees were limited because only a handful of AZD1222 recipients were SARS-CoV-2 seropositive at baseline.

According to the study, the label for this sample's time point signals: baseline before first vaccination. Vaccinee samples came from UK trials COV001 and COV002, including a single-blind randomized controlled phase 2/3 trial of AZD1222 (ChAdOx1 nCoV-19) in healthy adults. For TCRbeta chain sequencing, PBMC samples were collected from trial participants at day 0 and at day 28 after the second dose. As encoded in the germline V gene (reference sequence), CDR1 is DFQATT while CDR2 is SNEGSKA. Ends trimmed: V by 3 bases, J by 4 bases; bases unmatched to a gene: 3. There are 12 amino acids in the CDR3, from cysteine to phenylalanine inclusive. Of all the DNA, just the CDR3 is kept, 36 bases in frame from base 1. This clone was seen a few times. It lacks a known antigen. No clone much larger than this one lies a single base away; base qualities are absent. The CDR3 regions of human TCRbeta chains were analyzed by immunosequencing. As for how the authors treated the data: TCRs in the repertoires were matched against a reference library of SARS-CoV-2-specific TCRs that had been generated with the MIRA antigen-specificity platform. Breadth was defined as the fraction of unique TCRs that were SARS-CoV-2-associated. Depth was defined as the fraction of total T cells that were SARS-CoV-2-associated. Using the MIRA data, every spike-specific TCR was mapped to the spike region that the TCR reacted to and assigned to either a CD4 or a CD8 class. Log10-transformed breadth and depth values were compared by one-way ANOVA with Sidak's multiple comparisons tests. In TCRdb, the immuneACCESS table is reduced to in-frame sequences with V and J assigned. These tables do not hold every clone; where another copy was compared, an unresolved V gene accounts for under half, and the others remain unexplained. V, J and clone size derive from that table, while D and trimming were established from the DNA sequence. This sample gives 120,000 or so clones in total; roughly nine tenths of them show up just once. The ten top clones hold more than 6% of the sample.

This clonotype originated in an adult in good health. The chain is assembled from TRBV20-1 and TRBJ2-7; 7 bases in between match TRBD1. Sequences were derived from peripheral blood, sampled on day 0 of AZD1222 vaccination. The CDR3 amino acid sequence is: CSASQGVYEQYF. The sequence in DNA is TGCAGTGCTAGTCAGGGGGTATACGAGCAGTACTTC.